The 24 T cell receptor beta chains given below trace back to one sample, sequenced in a study of PD-L1 blockade in urothelial cancer. Here immunoSEQ multiplex PCR was the method, and the copy in TCRdb shows in-frame clones only, minus some. The repertoire includes 30,000 to 45,000 clones, about 93% of them detected once, and about 9% sits in the top ten. Sequenced material: PBMCs, taken around atezolizumab (anti-PD-L1) treatment. These receptor sequences come from a man aged 70 or older with urothelial cancer.

The rearrangement links TRBV5-5 to TRBJ2-2, with 16 bases identical to TRBD2. Trimming removed 4 bases from V and 7 bases from J; junction bases left unmatched: 7. CDR3 size: 17 residues. Per the germline V gene, CDR1 is SGHKS and CDR2 is YYEKEE (reference sequence). This CDR3 is CASSLGLAGGPGGELFF. CDR3 bases: TGTGCCAGCAGCCTGGGACTAGCGGGAGGGCCCGGCGGGGAGCTGTTTTTT.

V usage is TRBV5-4 and J usage is TRBJ2-5; 9 positions match TRBD2. This CDR3 has 16 amino acids. Losses at the gene ends were 0 bases for V and 5 bases for J; bases not matched to a gene: 8. CDR1 and CDR2 (germline): SGHNT, YYREEE (reference sequence). The chain's CDR3 is CASSLVGGRAHETQYF. Here the CDR3 DNA reads TGTGCCAGCAGCTTGGTAGGCGGGAGGGCCCATGAGACCCAGTACTTC.

This rearrangement joins TRBV4-1 to TRBJ2-7; possibly TRBD2 for D (5 bases). This CDR3 has 14 amino acids. CDR1 MGHRA and CDR2 YSYEKL come from the germline V gene. The V end was cut by 3 bases, the J end by 3 bases, with 12 bases between. For the CDR3, the DNA is TGCGCCAGCAGCCACCGGACTGCGGGCTACGAGCAGTACTTC. It specifies CASSHRTAGYEQYF.

J is TRBJ2-3 and V is TRBV6-1; 8 nucleotides line up with TRBD1. V lost 4 bases and J lost 6; bases outside the gene matches: 6. The germline V gene encodes CDR1 MNHNS and CDR2 SASEGT. The CDR3 is 14 residues long. CDR3 sequence: CASSGQGRGDTQYF. The CDR3 nucleotides read TGTGCCAGCAGTGGACAGGGGCGTGGGGATACGCAGTATTTT.

This chain connects TRBV10-3 to TRBJ2-3; 12 nucleotides agree with TRBD2. The germline V gene has CDR1 ENHRY and CDR2 SYGVKD. This CDR3 has 16 residues. The ends lost 0 bases at V and 5 bases at J; junction bases unmatched: 3. The CDR3 coding sequence is TGTGCCATCAGTGAGTCTACTAGCGGGAGGCAAGATACGCAGTATTTT. Translating it yields CAISESTSGRQDTQYF.

The chain carries TRBV4-1 and TRBJ1-2; 10 bases are shared with TRBD1. V gave up 4 bases and J gave up 4 bases; unmatched junction bases: 3. The CDR3 runs to 14 residues. Germline V gene data show CDR1 as MGHRA and CDR2 as YSYEKL. Written as DNA, the CDR3 is TGCGCCAGCAGCCCGGACAGGGGGTCCTATGGCTACACCTTC. Translating it yields CASSPDRGSYGYTF.

This clone was seen once. The rearrangement joins TRBV6-6 to TRBJ2-7; D gene ambiguous. V gave up 6 bases and J gave up 2 bases, with 14 bases separating them. CDR1 and CDR2 (germline): MNHNY, SVGAGI (reference sequence). The CDR3 spans 14 residues. CDR3 region: CASRSPSHTYEQYF. The CDR3, as DNA: TGTGCCAGCAGGAGCCCTTCTCATACCTACGAGCAGTACTTC.

The chain links TRBV18 to TRBJ1-4; perhaps TRBD1 as D (6 bases). Trimming left V 3 bases short and J 7 bases short, with 12 bases between. This CDR3 spans 14 amino acids. Germline CDR1 reads KGHSH; CDR2 reads LQKENI. CDR3 in amino acids: CASSPGAGPEKLFF. CDR3 in DNA: TGTGCCAGCTCACCGGGGGCAGGGCCTGAAAAACTGTTTTTT.

This rearrangement joins TRBV28 to TRBJ2-7; D perhaps matches TRBD1 (7 bases). CDR1 and CDR2 (germline): MDHEN, SYDVKM. The CDR3 has 14 amino acids. V was trimmed by 3 bases and J by 3 bases, leaving 12 bases between them. The CDR3 loop is CASSLTGRLYEQYF. The CDR3 DNA reads TGTGCCAGCAGTTTGACAGGGAGGCTCTACGAGCAGTACTTC.

The rearrangement joins TRBV9 to TRBJ1-2, with D uncertain. This CDR3 comprises 14 residues. V lost 0 bases and J lost 7, with 13 bases in between. From germline, CDR1 is SGDLS and CDR2 YYNGEE. CDR3 region: CASSVGGGEGGYTF. The CDR3 DNA reads TGTGCCAGCAGCGTAGGTGGTGGGGAGGGTGGCTACACCTTC.

The rearrangement uses TRBV7-2 and TRBJ2-7; 7 positions match TRBD1. The trim removed 2 bases at V and 6 bases at J, leaving 13 bases unmatched. The germline V gene has CDR1 SGHTA and CDR2 FQGNSA. This CDR3 contains 16 residues. CDR3 in DNA: TGTGCCAGCAGCTTATTCGTCCAGGGGGATCTCCCCGAGCAGTACTTC. Translation gives CASSLFVQGDLPEQYF.

The gene calls are TRBV28 and TRBJ2-7; TRBD2 matches at 11 bases. Per germline, CDR1 MDHEN and CDR2 SYDVKM. The junction had 20 bases not matched to a gene; V was cut back by 3 bases and J by 4 bases. The CDR3 extends over 20 amino acids. As DNA, the CDR3 is TGTGCCAGCAGTTTGGGCCCTTGGGGACTAGCGGACCGAACCCTTTACGAGCAGTACTTC. It translates to CASSLGPWGLADRTLYEQYF.

The rearrangement uses TRBV5-1 and TRBJ2-3, with TRBD2 matching 12 bases. The V segment lost 2 bases and the J segment 4 bases; nucleotides outside the gene matches: 5. CDR3 length: 16 amino acids. Germline V gives CDR1 SGHRS, CDR2 YFSETQ. The CDR3 loop is CASSFNLAGGADTQYF. Here the CDR3 DNA reads TGCGCCAGCAGCTTCAATCTAGCGGGAGGGGCAGATACGCAGTATTTT.

V usage is TRBV5-4 and J usage is TRBJ2-1; possibly TRBD1 for D (6 bases). CDR3 length: 15 amino acids. The germline CDR1 and CDR2 sequences are SGHNT and YYREEE (reference sequence). Trimming shortened V by 1 base and J by 7 bases, and 15 bases separated the two germline ends. CDR3 bases: TGTGCCAGCAGCTTGTATCAGGACAGCCGGAATGAGCAGTTCTTC. Residues: CASSLYQDSRNEQFF.

V is TRBV6-4 and J is TRBJ2-3; 11 bases are shared with TRBD2. The germline V gene encodes CDR1 MRHNA and CDR2 SNTAGT. V lost 4 bases to trimming and J lost 4 bases; unmatched junction nucleotides: 4. The CDR3 loop spans 15 amino acids. CDR3 DNA sequence: TGTGCCAGCAGTGCCTTAGCGGGAGGGGCAGATACGCAGTATTTT. It yields the protein CASSALAGGADTQYF.

CDR3 sequence: CASSLNRVEQYF. The CDR3 DNA is TGTGCCAGCAGTTTAAACAGGGTCGAGCAGTACTTC. The rearrangement joins TRBV28 to TRBJ2-7, with a possible D match to TRBD1 (6 bases). V lost 2 bases and J lost 6, with 8 bases in between. This CDR3 is 12 amino acids long. Looked up from germline, CDR1 is MDHEN and CDR2 is SYDVKM.

This rearrangement joins TRBV18 to TRBJ1-5, with TRBD1 matching 8 bases. V shed 5 bases and J 4 bases; nucleotides not matched to a gene: 10. The CDR3 has 16 residues. CDR1 is KGHSH, CDR2 LQKENI, per germline. CDR3 residues: CASSSTRQGINQPQHF. For the CDR3, the DNA is TGTGCCAGCTCATCTACTCGACAGGGGATAAATCAGCCCCAGCATTTT.

A single count supports this clone. This chain joins TRBV5-1 and TRBJ2-2, with 7 bases lining up with TRBD2. CDR1 is SGHRS, CDR2 YFSETQ, per germline. The V and J ends lost 4 bases and 4 bases, in that order; junction bases with no gene match: 10. The CDR3 spans 16 residues. The CDR3 reads CASSPAGRAGTGELFF. DNA of the CDR3: TGCGCCAGCAGCCCCGCGGGGAGGGCCGGCACCGGGGAGCTGTTTTTT.

This rearrangement joins TRBV7-8 to TRBJ1-1; D gene unclear. The V gene's germline CDR1 is SGHVS and CDR2 FQNEAQ. The CDR3 spans 11 residues. V was pared by 5 bases and J by 7 bases, with 8 bases between. The CDR3 is CASSREDEAFF. The CDR3 nucleotides read TGTGCCAGCAGCAGGGAGGATGAAGCTTTCTTT.

The rearrangement joins TRBV27 to TRBJ2-1; D gene uncertain. Germline lookup yields CDR1 MNHEY and CDR2 SMNVEV (reference sequence). Between the trimmed V and J ends, which lost 5 bases and 8 bases, there was a span of 19 bases. This CDR3 is built from 15 residues. CDR3 nucleotides: TGTGCCAGCAGTGTCGAGGTCTTTCGAACTGATGAGCAGTTCTTC. This gives the protein CASSVEVFRTDEQFF.

The gene calls are TRBV28 and TRBJ2-4; D might be TRBD1 (6 bases). Germline CDR1 and CDR2: MDHEN and SYDVKM. The length of the CDR3 is 16 residues. The V and J ends lost 4 bases and 0 bases respectively, with 13 bases between them. The CDR3, as DNA: TGTGCCAGCAGTTCCTACAGGGTCCTAGCCAAAAACATTCAGTACTTC. The encoded protein is CASSSYRVLAKNIQYF.

The chain links TRBV10-2 to TRBJ2-1; TRBD1 aligns across 7 bases. The CDR3 is 14 amino acids. CDR1 is WSHSY, CDR2 SAAADI, per germline. J gave up 6 bases and V 9 bases, and 11 bases lay outside the gene matches. This CDR3 reads CASEGAETINEQFF. The DNA for the CDR3 is TGCGCCAGTGAGGGGGCGGAAACTATCAATGAGCAGTTCTTC.

This clone has only one observation. CDR3 in DNA: TGTGCCAGCTCACTCGGAGCGGGAGAGGCGGGTGAGCAGTTCTTC. Protein: CASSLGAGEAGEQFF. The gene calls are TRBV18 and TRBJ2-1; 8 bases fit TRBD2. This CDR3 region has 15 residues. Germline-derived CDR1 and CDR2 are KGHSH and LQKENI. The V gene end was trimmed by 4 bases and the J gene end by 9 bases; junction bases not matched to a gene: 11. Drawing the rest from reference TRBV18 and TRBJ2-1, the complete variable domain is NAGVMQNPRHLVRRRGQEARLRCSPMKGHSHVYWYRQLPEEGLKFMVYLQKENIIDESGMPKERFSAEFPKEGPSILRIQQVVRGDSAAYFCASSLGAGEAGEQFFGPGTRLTVL.

The gene calls are TRBV18 and TRBJ1-1; D gene ambiguous. This CDR3 region has 12 residues. Germline CDR1 and CDR2: KGHSH and LQKENI. V lost 2 bases and J lost 4, with 5 bases in between. CDR3 amino acids: CASSPRSTEAFF. The CDR3, as DNA: TGTGCCAGCTCACCAAGGAGCACTGAAGCTTTCTTT.